Below, one T cell receptor (beta chain) is given with its context. TCRdb keeps only in-frame clones here, not all; method: immunoSEQ multiplex PCR. The sample lists some 200,000 clones, about 78% occurring once. This entry belongs to a study of blood T cell repertoires in COVID-19. The CDR3 sequence is 14 residues long. Trimming took off 0 bases at V and 13 bases at J, with 19 bases between the two ends. Looked up from germline, CDR1 is SQVTM and CDR2 is ANQGSEA. Material: peripheral blood. The chain links TRBV29-1 to TRBJ2-1; no definite D call. This receptor was obtained from a woman aged 70-85 years with acute or convalescent COVID-19. The CDR3 DNA follows: TGCAGCGTTGAAGAAACTAAGACCGACCCTTCTCAGTTCTTC. This sequence encodes CSVEETKTDPSQFF.